One sample yielded the 12 T cell receptor beta chains listed below, sequenced in a study of blood T cell repertoires in COVID-19. This table comes from immunoSEQ multiplex PCR, and its TCRdb copy is limited to in-frame clones, with some not included. The repertoire includes almost 35,000 clones, around 90% of them detected once, and 11% to 15% sits in the top ten. Source material: peripheral blood. These receptors were collected from a man between 60 and 70 years old with active COVID-19.

DNA for the CDR3: TGTGCCAGTACCCCCACTAGCGGGAAATACAATGAGCAGTTCTTC. This codes for CASTPTSGKYNEQFF. The chain is built from TRBV19 and TRBJ2-1, with 10 bases fitting TRBD2. J was trimmed by 4 bases and V by 7 bases; bases with no gene match: 7. The CDR3 sequence is 15 residues long. The V gene's germline CDR1 is LNHDA and CDR2 SQIVND (reference sequence).

This chain's CDR3 is CASSLSVGTSGTDTQYF. The CDR3 DNA sequence: TGTGCCAGCAGCTTATCCGTCGGGACTAGCGGCACAGATACGCAGTATTTT. The V and J genes are TRBV11-2 and TRBJ2-3; 10 positions agree with TRBD2. In germline, CDR1 is SGHAT, CDR2 FQNNGV. The CDR3 sequence is 17 residues long. V lost 2 bases, J lost 1 base, and 6 bases stayed unmatched.

The chain is built from TRBV23-1 and TRBJ1-4; 7 bases are a match to TRBD1. TRBV23-1 is marked as an open reading frame, function uncertain. The CDR3 is made up of 14 amino acids. Trimming at V came to 6 bases and at J to 3 bases, leaving 4 bases not matched to a gene. CDR3 residues: CASSRTGPNEKLFF. The DNA for the CDR3 is TGCGCCAGCAGCCGGACAGGCCCTAATGAAAAACTGTTTTTT.

This chain uses TRBV9 with TRBJ1-4, with 8 bases identical to TRBD1. The CDR3 loop spans 15 amino acids. The V and J ends lost 4 bases and 10 bases, in that order; junction bases with no gene match: 12. Germline lookup yields CDR1 SGDLS and CDR2 YYNGEE. As DNA, the CDR3 is TGTGCCAGCAGCCTCGAGACAGGGGAAGGGGCAAAACTGTTTTTT. Its protein product is CASSLETGEGAKLFF.

The V call is TRBV10-2, the J call TRBJ2-7, with TRBD2 matching over 11 bases. This CDR3 contains 15 residues. The germline gives CDR1 WSHSY, CDR2 SAAADI. J gave up 1 base and V 6 bases, and 5 bases lay outside the gene matches. The DNA of the CDR3 is TGCGCCAGCAGCCCCGGGACTAGCGGATCCTACGAGCAGTACTTC. Protein product: CASSPGTSGSYEQYF.

This chain joins TRBV28 and TRBJ2-7, with 11 bases fitting TRBD2. The V gene end was trimmed by 8 bases and the J gene end by 2 bases; junction bases not matched to a gene: 5. Per germline, CDR1 MDHEN and CDR2 SYDVKM. CDR3 length equals 14 residues. The CDR3 loop is CASVLTSGTYEQYF. In DNA, the CDR3 is TGTGCCAGCGTCCTGACTAGCGGGACCTACGAGCAGTACTTC.

The chain links TRBV24-1 to TRBJ2-5, with 7 bases matching TRBD2. Germline CDR1 KGHDR, CDR2 SFDVKD. V lost 2 bases, J lost 2 bases, and 10 bases stayed unmatched. The CDR3 contains 17 residues. CDR3 nucleotides: TGTGCCACCAGTGATTCCGGGAGTTGGGGGGGGCAAGAGACCCAGTACTTC. This gives the protein CATSDSGSWGGQETQYF.

The V and J genes are TRBV15 and TRBJ2-7; 9 bases are shared with TRBD1. With 6 bases clipped from V and 2 bases from J, the junction kept 11 bases outside the gene matches. Germline V gene lookup returns CDR1 LNHNV and CDR2 YYDKDF (reference sequence). This CDR3 region has 16 residues. The CDR3 sequence is CATSTYMGQGAYEQYF. CDR3 DNA sequence: TGTGCCACCAGTACCTATATGGGACAGGGTGCCTACGAGCAGTACTTC.

J is TRBJ1-2 and V is TRBV28; maybe TRBD1 (5 bases). Germline V gene data show CDR1 as MDHEN and CDR2 as SYDVKM. The V gene lost 6 bases and the J gene lost 6 bases, with 14 bases spanning the gap. This CDR3 is 13 amino acids long. Here the CDR3 reads CASRSFRVDGYTF. CDR3 coding DNA: TGTGCCAGCAGATCATTCAGGGTAGATGGCTACACCTTC.

V and J are TRBV28 and TRBJ2-7, with 7 positions matching TRBD2. The germline CDR1 and CDR2 sequences are MDHEN and SYDVKM. The V segment lost 6 bases and the J segment 5 bases; nucleotides outside the gene matches: 10. The CDR3 is 14 residues long. The CDR3 spells CASRLGGESHEQYF. The CDR3 bases are TGTGCCAGCAGGTTGGGGGGGGAGAGCCACGAGCAGTACTTC. The full variable domain, rest sourced from reference TRBV28 and TRBJ2-7, is DVKVTQSSRYLVKRTGEKVFLECVQDMDHENMFWYRQDPGLGLRLIYFSYDVKMKEKGDIPEGYSVSREKKERFSLILESASTNQTSMYLCASRLGGESHEQYFGPGTRLTVT.

The chain has TRBV24-1 and TRBJ2-7, with D unresolved. The V gene lost 3 bases and the J gene lost 8 bases, with 10 bases spanning the gap. Germline CDR1 and CDR2: KGHDR and SFDVKD. This CDR3 is built from 12 residues. The DNA of the CDR3 is TGTGCCACCAGTGATATTATTGGGCAGCAGTACTTC. Its translation: CATSDIIGQQYF.

The CDR3 DNA is TGTGCCAGTACGGTAGGGACTAGCGGGATGATTTCCTACAATGAGCAGTTCTTC. It translates to CASTVGTSGMISYNEQFF. The chain combines TRBV19 with TRBJ2-1; 13 bases agree with TRBD2. The V and J ends lost 7 bases and 1 base, in that order; junction bases with no gene match: 10. The CDR3 sequence is 18 residues long. Germline CDR1 and CDR2: LNHDA and SQIVND (reference sequence).